This entry concerns a single T cell receptor (beta chain). The CDR3 is made up of 15 amino acids. Deletions cut 5 bases from V and 5 bases from J, with 18 bases between. Germline V CDR1 and CDR2: MDHEN, SYDVKM. The source of the sample is a study of blood T cell repertoires in COVID-19. The overall study: The United States, Italy and Spain supplied acute and convalescent COVID-19 samples.

TCRdb's copy holds only in-frame clones and misses some; the assay was immunoSEQ multiplex PCR. This table holds tens of thousands of clones, almost 90% found once. This receptor was obtained from a woman aged 70-85 years with active COVID-19. The J gene is TRBJ2-5, the V gene TRBV28; possible D gene TRBD1, 6 bases. The sample was peripheral blood. The CDR3 DNA reads as TGTGCCAGCAGTGCTATTAGGAAGGGGGTGGAGACCCAGTACTTC. Protein sequence: CASSAIRKGVETQYF.